This T cell receptor (beta chain) was captured in a study of CD8 T cells in ankylosing spondylitis. Study observations and caveats: Typical of ankylosing spondylitis blood, it appeared, was a TCR beta motif of fewer than 10 highly homologous variants. Matched ankylosing spondylitis synovial fluid reportedly contained a significantly enriched population of disease-linked clones.

This clonotype came up a few times. Its antigen is currently unknown. Preparation of TCR beta libraries was done by quantitative 5'-RACE with molecular barcodes. In TCRdb, the 5' RACE reads were re-called with MiXCR into one record per CDR3 protein. The sample includes over 150,000 distinct CDR3 sequences, roughly 18% of them seen just once. V gave up 3 bases and J gave up 8 bases; unmatched junction bases: 6. The V gene's germline CDR1 is GTSNPN and CDR2 SVGIG (reference sequence). There are 15 residues in the CDR3. This chain connects TRBV30 to TRBJ2-3; 15 bases agree with TRBD2. The sample was blood, either unsorted or a sorted T cell fraction (not recorded which). This clonotype originated in a male donor between 5 and 29 years old with ankylosing spondylitis or in good health (not recorded which). The CDR3 nucleotides are TGTGCCTGGAGCGGACTAGCGGGAGGGCCGGGTACGCAGTATTTT. Its protein is CAWSGLAGGPGTQYF.